The 8 T cell receptor beta chains listed next were all sequenced from one sample in a study of response to subunit inactivated influenza vaccine. A single record per CDR3 protein comes from TCRdb applying MiXCR to the RT-PCR reads. This sample has 600,000 to 850,000 distinct CDR3 sequences, with 13% to 15% found just once. The sample consisted of PBMCs from blood, taken 14 to 15 days before vaccination. The receptors stem from a man in his forties or fifties who received an inactivated influenza vaccine.

This clonotype has just a few counts. The rearrangement links TRBV15 to TRBJ2-5; 9 bases fit TRBD2. V was clipped by 7 bases and J by 5 bases; unmatched bases: 11. Germline CDR1 is LNHNV and CDR2 is YYDKDF (reference sequence). This CDR3 comprises 15 residues. The CDR3 DNA reads TGTGCCACCACCCCCCGAGGGAGCGGGGGGGAGACCCAGTACTTC. Protein product: CATTPRGSGGETQYF.

This clonotype was counted at least ten times. The rearrangement joins TRBV28 to TRBJ2-5; TRBD1 is a possible D gene (6 bases). This CDR3 has 13 amino acids. Trimming left V 3 bases short and J 2 bases short, with 7 bases between. In germline, CDR1 is MDHEN, CDR2 SYDVKM. In nucleotides, the CDR3 is TGTGCCAGCAGTTTGGGACATCAAGAGACCCAGTACTTC. Translation: CASSLGHQETQYF.

The chain uses TRBV12-3 or TRBV12-4 and TRBJ2-7; TRBD1 matches 10 bases. The V segment lost 6 bases and the J segment 1 base; nucleotides outside the gene matches: 3. The CDR3 spans 14 residues. The CDR3: CASRTGQGSYEQYF. CDR3 coding DNA: TGTGCCAGCAGGACGGGACAGGGGTCCTACGAGCAGTACTTC.

This clonotype turned up a few times. The gene calls are TRBV18 and TRBJ1-4; TRBD1 agrees at 9 bases. There are 15 residues in the CDR3. V shed 3 bases, J shed 6 bases, and the junction held 5 bases outside the gene matches. Per the germline V gene, CDR1 is KGHSH and CDR2 is LQKENI. CDR3 DNA sequence: TGTGCCAGCTCACCTCCTAGACAGGGGGATGAAAAACTGTTTTTT. This sequence encodes CASSPPRQGDEKLFF.

The genes are TRBV19 and TRBJ1-1, with TRBD1 as a possible D gene (6 bases). The CDR3 extends over 14 amino acids. V gave up 3 bases and J gave up 4 bases, with 12 bases separating them. Germline V gene lookup returns CDR1 LNHDA and CDR2 SQIVND (reference sequence). The CDR3 DNA reads TGTGCCAGTAGTATTGGAGGGGGGAGCACTGAAGCTTTCTTT. Translating gives CASSIGGGSTEAFF.

The gene calls are TRBV7-2 and TRBJ1-2; no clear D gene. Trimming left V 0 bases short and J 3 bases short, with 2 bases between. The CDR3 loop spans 12 amino acids. CDR1 and CDR2 (germline): SGHTA, FQGNSA. The CDR3 loop reads CASSLAHYGYTF. In nucleotides, the CDR3 is TGTGCCAGCAGCTTAGCCCACTATGGCTACACCTTC. The full variable domain, completed using reference TRBV7-2 and TRBJ1-2, is GAGVSQSPSNKVTEKGKDVELRCDPISGHTALYWYRQSLGQGLEFLIYFQGNSAPDKSGLPSDRFSAERTGGSVSTLTIQRTQQEDSAVYLCASSLAHYGYTFGSGTRLTVV.

The chain couples TRBV12-3 or TRBV12-4 to TRBJ1-4; maybe TRBD1 (6 bases). V lost 1 base and J 8 bases, leaving 14 bases between the germline ends. The CDR3 contains 15 residues. In nucleotides, the CDR3 is TGTGCCAGCAGTTTAGAAGGGACAAGGAACGAAAAACTGTTTTTT. Protein: CASSLEGTRNEKLFF.

This clonotype was detected only a few times. The gene calls are TRBV20-1 and TRBJ2-5; 15 bases align to TRBD2. V shed 6 bases, J shed 4 bases, and the junction held 6 bases outside the gene matches. This CDR3 contains 15 residues. The germline gives CDR1 DFQATT, CDR2 SNEGSKA (reference sequence). The CDR3 sequence is CSAKGTSGRLETQYF. The DNA for the CDR3 is TGCAGTGCCAAAGGGACTAGCGGGAGGTTAGAGACCCAGTACTTC.